The table lists the clone carrying this TCR beta chain with many counts. The source of the sample is a study of T cells in Graves' hyperthyroidism and ophthalmopathy. The source material, RNA transcripts, was used to amplify TCR beta CDR3 regions. When the TCR CDR3 underwent first-round RT-PCR, the HTBI primer set was used. TCRdb ran MiXCR on the multiplex PCR reads and lists one entry per CDR3 protein. The table lists 470,000 or so distinct CDR3 sequences, about 20% of them singletons. The sequence was obtained from a young man with Graves' hyperthyroidism. Sequences were obtained from blood.

The CDR3 loop reads CASSLEAGHSYEQYF. The CDR3 nucleotides are TGTGCCAGCAGCTTAGAGGCGGGACACTCTTACGAGCAGTACTTC. The chain employs TRBV11-1 and TRBJ2-7, with D perhaps assigned TRBD1 or TRBD2 (6 bases each). This CDR3 contains 15 residues. Germline CDR1 and CDR2: SGHAT and FQDESV (reference sequence). V was shortened by 1 base and J by 4 bases, with 14 bases between the two germline ends.